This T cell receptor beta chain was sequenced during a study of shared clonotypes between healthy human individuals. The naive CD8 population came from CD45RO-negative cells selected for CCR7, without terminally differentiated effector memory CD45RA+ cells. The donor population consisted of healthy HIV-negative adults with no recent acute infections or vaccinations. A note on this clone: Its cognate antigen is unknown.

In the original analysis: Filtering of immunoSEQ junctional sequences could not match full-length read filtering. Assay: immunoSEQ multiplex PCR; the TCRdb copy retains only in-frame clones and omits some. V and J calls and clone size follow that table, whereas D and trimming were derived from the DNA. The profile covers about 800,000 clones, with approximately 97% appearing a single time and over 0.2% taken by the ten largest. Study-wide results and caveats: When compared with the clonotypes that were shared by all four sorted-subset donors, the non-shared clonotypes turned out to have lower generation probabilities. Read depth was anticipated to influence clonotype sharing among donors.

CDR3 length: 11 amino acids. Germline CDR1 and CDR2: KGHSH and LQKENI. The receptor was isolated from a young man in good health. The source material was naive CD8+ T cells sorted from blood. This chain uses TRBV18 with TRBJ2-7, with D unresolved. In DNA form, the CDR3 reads TGTGCAAATCCGCCCCGTTACGAGCAGTACTTC. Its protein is CANPPRYEQYF. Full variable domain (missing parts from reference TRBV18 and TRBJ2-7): NAGVMQNPRHLVRRRGQEARLRCSPMKGHSHVYWYRQLPEEGLKFMVYLQKENIIDESGMPKERFSAEFPKEGPSILRIQQVVRGDSAAYFCANPPRYEQYFGPGTRLTVT.